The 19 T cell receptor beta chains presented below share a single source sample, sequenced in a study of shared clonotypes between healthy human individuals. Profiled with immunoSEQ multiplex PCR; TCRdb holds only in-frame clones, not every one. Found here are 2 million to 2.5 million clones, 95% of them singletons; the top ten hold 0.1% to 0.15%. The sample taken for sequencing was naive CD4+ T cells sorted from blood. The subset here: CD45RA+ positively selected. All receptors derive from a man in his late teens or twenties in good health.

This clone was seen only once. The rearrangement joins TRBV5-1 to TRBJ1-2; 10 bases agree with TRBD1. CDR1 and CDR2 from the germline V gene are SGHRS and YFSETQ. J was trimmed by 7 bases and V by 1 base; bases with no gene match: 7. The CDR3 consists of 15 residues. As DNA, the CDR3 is TGCGCCAGCAGCTTGTCGGGACAGGGGCTCGGTGGCTACACCTTC. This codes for CASSLSGQGLGGYTF. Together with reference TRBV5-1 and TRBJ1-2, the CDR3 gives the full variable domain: KAGVTQTPRYLIKTRGQQVTLSCSPISGHRSVSWYQQTPGQGLQFLFEYFSETQRNKGNFPGRFSGRQFSNSRSEMNVSTLELGDSALYLCASSLSGQGLGGYTFGSGTRLTVV.

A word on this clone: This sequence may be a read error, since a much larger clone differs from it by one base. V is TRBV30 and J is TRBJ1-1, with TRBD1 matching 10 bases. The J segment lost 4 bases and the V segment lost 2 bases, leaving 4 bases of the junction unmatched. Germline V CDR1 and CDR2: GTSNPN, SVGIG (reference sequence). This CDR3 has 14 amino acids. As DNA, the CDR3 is TGTGCCTGGAGTATTAGGACAGGGGGCACTGAAGCTTTCTTT. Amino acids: CAWSIRTGGTEAFF.

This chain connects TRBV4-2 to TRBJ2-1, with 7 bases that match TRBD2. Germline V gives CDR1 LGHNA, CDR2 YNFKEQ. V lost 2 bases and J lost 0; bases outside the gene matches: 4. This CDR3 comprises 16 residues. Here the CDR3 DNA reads TGTGCCAGCAGCCAATCAGCGGGACTCTCCTACAATGAGCAGTTCTTC. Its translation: CASSQSAGLSYNEQFF.

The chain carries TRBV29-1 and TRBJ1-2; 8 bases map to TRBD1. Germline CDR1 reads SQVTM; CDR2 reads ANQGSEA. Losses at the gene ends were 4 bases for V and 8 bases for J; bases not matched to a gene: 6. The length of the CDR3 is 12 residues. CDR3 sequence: CSVGLTGEGYTF. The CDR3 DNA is TGCAGCGTTGGGCTGACAGGGGAGGGCTACACCTTC. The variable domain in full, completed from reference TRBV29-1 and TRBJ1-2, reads SAVISQKPSRDICQRGTSLTIQCQVDSQVTMMFWYRQQPGQSLTLIATANQGSEATYESGFVIDKFPISRPNLTFSTLTVSNMSPEDSSIYLCSVGLTGEGYTFGSGTRLTVV.

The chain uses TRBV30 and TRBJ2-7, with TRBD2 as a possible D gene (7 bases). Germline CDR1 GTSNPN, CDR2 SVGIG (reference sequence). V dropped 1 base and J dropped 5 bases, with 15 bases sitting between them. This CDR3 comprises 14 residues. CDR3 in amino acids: CAWSAQGGFNEQYF. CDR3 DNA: TGTGCCTGGAGTGCACAGGGAGGGTTTAACGAGCAGTACTTC.

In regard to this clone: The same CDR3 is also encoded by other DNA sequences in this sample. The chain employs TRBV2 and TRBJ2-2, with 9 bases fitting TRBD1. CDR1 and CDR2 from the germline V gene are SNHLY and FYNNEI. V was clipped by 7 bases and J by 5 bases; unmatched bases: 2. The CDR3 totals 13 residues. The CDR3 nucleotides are TGTGCCAGCAAACAGGGGGCGACCGGGGAGCTGTTTTTT. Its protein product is CASKQGATGELFF.

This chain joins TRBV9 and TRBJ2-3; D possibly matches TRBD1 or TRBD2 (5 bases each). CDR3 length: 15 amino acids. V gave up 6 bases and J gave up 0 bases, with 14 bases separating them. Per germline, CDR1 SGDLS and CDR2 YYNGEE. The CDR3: CASTPGTPSTDTQYF. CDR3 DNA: TGTGCCAGCACCCCCGGGACGCCTAGCACAGATACGCAGTATTTT.

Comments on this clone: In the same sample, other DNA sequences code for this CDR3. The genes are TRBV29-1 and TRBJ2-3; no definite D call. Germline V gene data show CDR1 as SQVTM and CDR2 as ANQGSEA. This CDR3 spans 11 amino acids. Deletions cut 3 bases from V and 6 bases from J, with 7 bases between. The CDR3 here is CSVEERDTQYF. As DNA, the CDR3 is TGCAGCGTTGAGGAACGGGATACGCAGTATTTT.

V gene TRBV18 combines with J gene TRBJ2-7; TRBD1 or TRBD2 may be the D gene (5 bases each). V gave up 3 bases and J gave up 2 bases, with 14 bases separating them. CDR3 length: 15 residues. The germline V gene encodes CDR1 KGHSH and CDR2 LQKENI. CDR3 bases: TGTGCCAGCTCACCTTGGGGAGAGGGACCCTACGAGCAGTACTTC. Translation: CASSPWGEGPYEQYF.

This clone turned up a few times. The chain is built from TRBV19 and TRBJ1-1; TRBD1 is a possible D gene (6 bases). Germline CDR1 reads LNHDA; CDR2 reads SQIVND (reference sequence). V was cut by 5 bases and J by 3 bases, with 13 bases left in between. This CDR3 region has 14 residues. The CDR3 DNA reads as TGTGCCAGTAGTGCCAGGGGAATCTACACTGAAGCTTTCTTT. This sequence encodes CASSARGIYTEAFF.

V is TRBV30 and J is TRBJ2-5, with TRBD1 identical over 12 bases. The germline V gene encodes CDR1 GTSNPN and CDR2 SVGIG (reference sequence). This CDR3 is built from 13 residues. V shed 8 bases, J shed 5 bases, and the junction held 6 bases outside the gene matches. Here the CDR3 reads CAARDRGLETQYF. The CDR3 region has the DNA TGTGCCGCGCGGGACAGGGGGCTGGAGACCCAGTACTTC.

The CDR3 sequence: CASSPSGGLVTGELFF. The CDR3 nucleotides are TGTGCCAGCAGCCCCAGTGGGGGTTTGGTTACCGGGGAGCTGTTTTTT. The rearrangement uses TRBV9 and TRBJ2-2; D is perhaps TRBD1 or TRBD2 (5 bases each). From germline, CDR1 is SGDLS and CDR2 YYNGEE. V lost 4 bases and J lost 5, with 18 bases in between. The CDR3 has 16 amino acids.

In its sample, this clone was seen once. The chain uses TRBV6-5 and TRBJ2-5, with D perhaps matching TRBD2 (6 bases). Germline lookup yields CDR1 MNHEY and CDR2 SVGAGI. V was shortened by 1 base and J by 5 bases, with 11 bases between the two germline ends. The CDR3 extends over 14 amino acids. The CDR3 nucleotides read TGTGCCAGCAGTTACTGGGACCGGGGGGAGACCCAGTACTTC. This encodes CASSYWDRGETQYF.

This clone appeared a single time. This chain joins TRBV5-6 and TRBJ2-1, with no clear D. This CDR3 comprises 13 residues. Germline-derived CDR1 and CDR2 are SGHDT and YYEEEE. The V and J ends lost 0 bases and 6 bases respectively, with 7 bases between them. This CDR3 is CASSLVLANEQFF. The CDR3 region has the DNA TGTGCCAGCAGCTTGGTACTGGCCAATGAGCAGTTCTTC.

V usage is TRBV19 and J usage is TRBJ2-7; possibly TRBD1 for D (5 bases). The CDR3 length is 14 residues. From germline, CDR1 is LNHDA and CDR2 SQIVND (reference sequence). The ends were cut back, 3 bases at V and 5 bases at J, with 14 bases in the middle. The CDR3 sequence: CASSIAQVFDEQYF. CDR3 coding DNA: TGTGCCAGTAGTATCGCACAGGTTTTCGACGAGCAGTACTTC.

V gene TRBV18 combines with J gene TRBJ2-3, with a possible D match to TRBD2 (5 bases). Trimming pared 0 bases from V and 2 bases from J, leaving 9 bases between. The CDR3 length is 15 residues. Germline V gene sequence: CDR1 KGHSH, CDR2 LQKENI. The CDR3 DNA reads TGTGCCAGCTCACCACCGTCGGGATTCACAGATACGCAGTATTTT. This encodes CASSPPSGFTDTQYF.

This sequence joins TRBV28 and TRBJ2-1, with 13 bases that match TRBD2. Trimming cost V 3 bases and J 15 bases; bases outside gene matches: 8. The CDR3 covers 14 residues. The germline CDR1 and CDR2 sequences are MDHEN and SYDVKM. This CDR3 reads CASSFRLAGGPRFF. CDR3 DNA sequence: TGTGCCAGCAGTTTCCGACTAGCGGGGGGTCCTAGGTTCTTC.

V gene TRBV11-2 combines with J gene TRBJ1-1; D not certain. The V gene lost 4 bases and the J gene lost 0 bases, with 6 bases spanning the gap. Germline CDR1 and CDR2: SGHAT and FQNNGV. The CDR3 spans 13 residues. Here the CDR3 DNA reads TGTGCCAGCAGCTATCAGGTGAACACTGAAGCTTTCTTT. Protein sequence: CASSYQVNTEAFF.

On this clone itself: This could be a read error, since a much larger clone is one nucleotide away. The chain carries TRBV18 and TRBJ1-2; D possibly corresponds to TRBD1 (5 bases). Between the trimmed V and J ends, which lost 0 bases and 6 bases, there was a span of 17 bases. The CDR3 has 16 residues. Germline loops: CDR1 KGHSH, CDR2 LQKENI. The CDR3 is CASSPPLVKGTNGYTF. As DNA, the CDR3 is TGTGCCAGCTCACCACCGCTAGTAAAGGGGACCAATGGCTACACCTTC.